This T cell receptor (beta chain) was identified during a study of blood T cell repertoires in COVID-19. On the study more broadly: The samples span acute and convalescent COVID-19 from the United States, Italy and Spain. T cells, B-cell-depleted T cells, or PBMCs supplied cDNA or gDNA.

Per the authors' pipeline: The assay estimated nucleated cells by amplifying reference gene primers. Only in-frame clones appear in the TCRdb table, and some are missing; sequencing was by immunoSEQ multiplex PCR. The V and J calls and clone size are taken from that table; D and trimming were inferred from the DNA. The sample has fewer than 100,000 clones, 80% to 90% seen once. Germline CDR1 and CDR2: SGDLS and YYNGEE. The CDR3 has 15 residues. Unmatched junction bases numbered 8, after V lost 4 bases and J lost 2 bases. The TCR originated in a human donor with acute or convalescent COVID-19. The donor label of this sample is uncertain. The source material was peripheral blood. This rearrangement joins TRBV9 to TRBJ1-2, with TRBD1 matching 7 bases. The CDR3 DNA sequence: TGTGCCAGCAGCCTCCGGACAGGAGGCAACTATGGCTACACCTTC. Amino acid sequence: CASSLRTGGNYGYTF. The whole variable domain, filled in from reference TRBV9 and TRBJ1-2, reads DSGVTQTPKHLITATGQRVTLRCSPRSGDLSVYWYQQSLDQGLQFLIQYYNGEERAKGNILERFSAQQFPDLHSELNLSSLELGDSALYFCASSLRTGGNYGYTFGSGTRLTVV.